These 27 T cell receptor beta chains came from one sample sequenced in a study of graft-versus-host responses after intestinal transplantation (dated by TCRdb to the early 2020s). For these TCRs, the target antigens are not known. The time point label of this sample denotes: cells obtained before transplantation from donor or recipient. Library creation used the immunoSEQ multiplex PCR assay. Imported from immuneACCESS, the table was reduced by TCRdb to in-frame sequences with V and J called. These copies leave out some clones; in studies compared against another copy, an unresolved V gene accounts for under half, and the cause of the remainder is not known. Within this sample are 90,000 to 95,000 clones, with about 93% of them counted one time only. 0.45% to 0.6% of the sample is held by the ten biggest clonotypes. Specimen: unstimulated CD8+ T cells sorted from spleen or lymph node cells, collected before intestinal transplant. These receptors were obtained from a human donor who received an intestinal transplant.

The gene calls are TRBV7-9 and TRBJ2-1; D is unclear. This CDR3 spans 15 amino acids. From germline, CDR1 is SEHNR and CDR2 FQNEAQ (reference sequence). Deletions cut 1 base from V and 5 bases from J, with 12 bases between. The CDR3 protein is CASSLVESPDNEQFF. The CDR3 DNA reads as TGTGCCAGCAGCTTAGTTGAGTCCCCTGACAATGAGCAGTTCTTC.

The chain recombines TRBV27 with TRBJ2-7; 7 bases line up with TRBD2. Germline V gene lookup returns CDR1 MNHEY and CDR2 SMNVEV (reference sequence). The CDR3 length is 12 residues. Unmatched junction bases numbered 4, after V lost 6 bases and J lost 5 bases. The CDR3 sequence: CASSDSGHEQYF. CDR3 nucleotide sequence: TGTGCCAGCAGCGATAGCGGGCACGAGCAGTACTTC.

This chain uses TRBV7-3 with TRBJ2-5; the match to TRBD1 covers 8 bases. The junction had 6 bases not matched to a gene; V was cut back by 2 bases and J by 4 bases. CDR1 and CDR2 (germline): SGHTA, FQGTGA. This CDR3 comprises 15 residues. The CDR3 region is CASSLGGDRSETQYF. CDR3 bases: TGTGCCAGCAGCTTAGGAGGGGACAGGTCAGAGACCCAGTACTTC.

The J gene is TRBJ1-2, the V gene TRBV29-1; D perhaps matches TRBD1 (5 bases). V shed 3 bases and J shed 4 bases, with 6 bases lying between them. This CDR3 comprises 11 residues. CDR1 is SQVTM, CDR2 ANQGSEA, per germline. CDR3 loop: CSVEGLYGYTF. CDR3 nucleotide sequence: TGCAGCGTTGAGGGGCTCTATGGCTACACCTTC. Combining the CDR3 with reference TRBV29-1 and TRBJ1-2 gives the whole variable domain SAVISQKPSRDICQRGTSLTIQCQVDSQVTMMFWYRQQPGQSLTLIATANQGSEATYESGFVIDKFPISRPNLTFSTLTVSNMSPEDSSIYLCSVEGLYGYTFGSGTRLTVV.

The chain carries TRBV7-2 and TRBJ2-5; 7 bases align to TRBD1. CDR3 length: 14 amino acids. From germline, CDR1 is SGHTA and CDR2 FQGNSA. V lost 5 bases and J lost 5; bases outside the gene matches: 8. CDR3 region: CASSNEGAAETQYF. DNA of the CDR3: TGTGCCAGCAGCAACGAGGGGGCAGCGGAGACCCAGTACTTC.

The chain uses TRBV27 and TRBJ2-1, with TRBD1 as a possible D gene (5 bases). The CDR3 consists of 12 residues. CDR1 MNHEY and CDR2 SMNVEV come from the germline V gene (reference sequence). Trimming took off 5 bases at V and 10 bases at J, with 12 bases between the two ends. CDR3 DNA: TGTGCCAGCAGTCCCCTGACAGACGAGCAGTTCTTC. This translates into CASSPLTDEQFF.

This clone has only one observation. J is TRBJ1-2 and V is TRBV11-2, with TRBD1 matching over 7 bases. After removal of 1 base from V and 4 bases from J, the junction contained 12 bases not matched to a gene. Germline assignment: CDR1 SGHAT and CDR2 FQNNGV. This CDR3 spans 17 amino acids. The CDR3 DNA is TGTGCCAGCAGCTTAGTAGGAGGACAGGCCCCTGTCTATGGCTACACCTTC. This codes for CASSLVGGQAPVYGYTF. The complete variable domain, with remaining parts taken from reference TRBV11-2 and TRBJ1-2, reads EAGVAQSPRYKIIEKRQSVAFWCNPISGHATLYWYQQILGQGPKLLIQFQNNGVVDDSQLPKDRFSAERLKGVDSTLKIQPAKLEDSAVYLCASSLVGGQAPVYGYTFGSGTRLTVV.

J is TRBJ2-5 and V is TRBV9, with 7 bases identical to TRBD1. V lost 0 bases, J lost 5 bases, and 7 bases stayed unmatched. The CDR3 has 15 amino acids. Per the germline V gene, CDR1 is SGDLS and CDR2 is YYNGEE. CDR3 amino acids: CASSVGVTGAETQYF. CDR3 in DNA: TGTGCCAGCAGCGTAGGGGTTACAGGGGCCGAGACCCAGTACTTC.

This sequence joins TRBV7-6 and TRBJ2-5; TRBD1 matches 12 bases. Germline CDR1 is SGHVS and CDR2 is FNYEAQ. V shed 6 bases and J 5 bases; nucleotides not matched to a gene: 1. The CDR3 covers 13 residues. CDR3 sequence reads: CASSGTGGETQYF. The DNA of the CDR3 is TGTGCCAGCAGTGGGACAGGGGGCGAGACCCAGTACTTC. Drawing the rest from reference TRBV7-6 and TRBJ2-5, the complete variable domain is GAGVSQSPRYKVTKRGQDVALRCDPISGHVSLYWYRQALGQGPEFLTYFNYEAQQDKSGLPNDRFSAERPEGSISTLTIQRTEQRDSAMYRCASSGTGGETQYFGPGTRLLVL.

For this clone: The sample has other DNA sequences that encode this CDR3 too. J is TRBJ2-7 and V is TRBV9, with a tentative D call TRBD1 (6 bases). V was shortened by 0 bases and J by 2 bases, with 9 bases between the two germline ends. This CDR3 spans 14 amino acids. Looked up from germline, CDR1 is SGDLS and CDR2 is YYNGEE. This CDR3 is CASSVGGGTYEQYF. As DNA, the CDR3 is TGTGCCAGCAGCGTAGGTGGGGGCACCTACGAGCAGTACTTC.

The chain recombines TRBV13 with TRBJ2-1, with 10 bases identical to TRBD1. This CDR3 has 15 amino acids. With V trimmed by 4 bases and J by 6 bases, 6 bases remained unmatched. Germline CDR1 reads PRHDT; CDR2 reads FYEKMQ (reference sequence). CDR3 in amino acids: CASSSRTGGPNEQFF. CDR3 coding DNA: TGTGCCAGCAGCTCCCGGACAGGGGGGCCCAATGAGCAGTTCTTC.

The CDR3 coding sequence is TGCGCCAGCGGCGCAGGGTCTGGGGAGCTGTTTTTT. It specifies CASGAGSGELFF. The chain joins TRBV10-2 to TRBJ2-2; possibly TRBD1 for D (5 bases). Germline V gene sequence: CDR1 WSHSY, CDR2 SAAADI. The CDR3 length is 12 residues. V lost 8 bases to trimming and J lost 8 bases, with 12 bases between them.

This rearrangement joins TRBV6-1 to TRBJ2-7, with a tentative D call TRBD1 (6 bases). The CDR3 totals 18 residues. Trimming removed 1 base at V and 6 bases at J, with 25 bases between. Germline V gene data show CDR1 as MNHNS and CDR2 as SASEGT. The CDR3 loop is CASSEVRRQEVRLGEQYF. The CDR3 DNA follows: TGTGCCAGCAGTGAAGTACGCCGACAGGAGGTTCGCTTAGGCGAGCAGTACTTC.

The chain links TRBV4-3 to TRBJ2-3; perhaps TRBD1 as D (6 bases). Germline CDR1 and CDR2: LGHNA and YSLEER. V was trimmed by 1 base and J by 2 bases, leaving 16 bases between them. CDR3 size: 17 residues. Here the CDR3 reads CASSQVLVRGSTDTQYF. The CDR3 region has the DNA TGCGCCAGCAGCCAAGTTTTGGTTAGGGGGTCCACAGATACGCAGTATTTT.

The genes are TRBV27 and TRBJ2-7; maybe TRBD2 (6 bases). Trimming removed 3 bases at V and 3 bases at J, with 12 bases between. There are 14 residues in the CDR3. The V gene's germline CDR1 is MNHEY and CDR2 SMNVEV (reference sequence). In DNA, the CDR3 is TGTGCCAGCAGTTTTGGTGGGGAGGTCTACGAGCAGTACTTC. Its protein is CASSFGGEVYEQYF.

The CDR3 coding sequence is TGCACCAGCAGCCCATCAACGTGGGAGCCCTCCGGGGAGCTGTTTTTT. Translation: CTSSPSTWEPSGELFF. This chain joins TRBV1 and TRBJ2-2; the DNA was not used to check the table's D call, TRBD2. TRBV1 is deemed a pseudogene. The CDR3 consists of 16 residues.

Only a few counts were recorded for this clone. J is TRBJ1-1 and V is TRBV6-5, with no clear D. The V end was cut by 5 bases, the J end by 0 bases, with 7 bases between. CDR1 MNHEY and CDR2 SVGAGI come from the germline V gene. The CDR3 length is 13 residues. CDR3: CASSPRMNTEAFF. CDR3 nucleotides: TGTGCCAGCAGTCCCCGTATGAACACTGAAGCTTTCTTT.

The chain recombines TRBV4-1 with TRBJ2-7, with D unresolved. CDR1 is MGHRA, CDR2 YSYEKL, per germline. The V gene lost 3 bases and the J gene lost 6 bases, with 15 bases spanning the gap. The CDR3 loop spans 14 amino acids. The CDR3 protein is CASSQGLFAPEQYF. The DNA for the CDR3 is TGCGCCAGCAGCCAGGGCCTCTTCGCTCCCGAGCAGTACTTC.

The chain couples TRBV2 to TRBJ2-5; 8 bases are shared with TRBD2. After removal of 3 bases from V and 5 bases from J, the junction contained 11 bases not matched to a gene. In germline, CDR1 is SNHLY, CDR2 FYNNEI. The CDR3 runs 16 residues. The CDR3 nucleotides are TGTGCCAGCAGTGACTCACTAGCGGCTGTGGTTGAGACCCAGTACTTC. It yields the protein CASSDSLAAVVETQYF.

This clone was detected only once. V usage is TRBV5-6 and J usage is TRBJ1-5; D ambiguous. CDR1 SGHDT and CDR2 YYEEEE come from the germline V gene. Between the trimmed V and J ends, which lost 5 bases and 0 bases, there was a span of 9 bases. This CDR3 is 14 amino acids long. The CDR3 bases are TGTGCCAGCAGTCTAAGTTATAGCAATCAGCCCCAGCATTTT. Translated, it gives CASSLSYSNQPQHF.

The chain is built from TRBV19 and TRBJ2-7, with D perhaps matching TRBD1 (5 bases). The CDR3 runs 14 residues. From germline, CDR1 is LNHDA and CDR2 SQIVND (reference sequence). Trimming pared 2 bases from V and 3 bases from J, leaving 11 bases between. The chain's CDR3 is CASSITAGNYEQYF. As DNA, the CDR3 is TGTGCCAGTAGTATAACGGCAGGGAACTACGAGCAGTACTTC.

The chain has TRBV18 and TRBJ2-7; 8 nucleotides line up with TRBD2. The CDR3 is 16 residues long. Germline V gives CDR1 KGHSH, CDR2 LQKENI. Losses at the gene ends were 3 bases for V and 3 bases for J; bases not matched to a gene: 10. CDR3 residues: CASSPLTLAGDYEQYF. CDR3 coding DNA: TGTGCCAGCTCACCCCTAACCCTAGCGGGTGACTACGAGCAGTACTTC.

The chain couples TRBV19 to TRBJ2-7; 7 bases line up with TRBD1. Germline CDR1 LNHDA, CDR2 SQIVND (reference sequence). The CDR3 extends over 14 amino acids. V dropped 3 bases and J dropped 6; count of bases not matched to a gene: 8. In DNA form, the CDR3 reads TGTGCCAGTAGTATCCGTATAGGGGGCGGCGAGCAGTACTTC. This translates into CASSIRIGGGEQYF.

The chain recombines TRBV4-2 with TRBJ2-3; no clear D gene. The CDR3 is 15 residues long. Per germline, CDR1 LGHNA and CDR2 YNFKEQ. Trimming stripped 4 bases from V and 2 bases from J, with 13 bases between. CDR3 region: CASSPRSSNTDTQYF. The CDR3 bases are TGTGCCAGCAGCCCCCGTTCATCTAACACAGATACGCAGTATTTT.

The V call is TRBV11-3, the J call TRBJ1-6, with 10 bases that match TRBD1. Germline CDR1 reads SGHNT; CDR2 reads YENEEA. The CDR3 totals 15 residues. After removal of 5 bases from V and 8 bases from J, the junction contained 6 bases not matched to a gene. CDR3 in amino acids: CASSRSGQGYSPLHF. CDR3 sequence (DNA): TGTGCCAGCAGCCGATCGGGACAGGGGTATTCACCCCTCCACTTT.

V gene TRBV5-6 combines with J gene TRBJ2-5; 8 bases agree with TRBD2. Trimming cost V 0 bases and J 1 base; bases outside gene matches: 2. This CDR3 is 15 amino acids long. CDR1 and CDR2 from the germline V gene are SGHDT and YYEEEE. The CDR3 is CASSLEAGAQETQYF. CDR3 nucleotide sequence: TGTGCCAGCAGCTTGGAAGCGGGGGCCCAAGAGACCCAGTACTTC.

Here the CDR3 reads CSVREVRSAYNEQFF. CDR3 DNA sequence: TGCAGCGTGCGGGAGGTCAGGAGTGCCTACAATGAGCAGTTCTTC. The chain combines TRBV29-1 with TRBJ2-1; 8 nucleotides agree with TRBD2. The V and J ends lost 6 bases and 2 bases, in that order; junction bases with no gene match: 9. The germline CDR1 and CDR2 sequences are SQVTM and ANQGSEA. CDR3 length: 15 amino acids.